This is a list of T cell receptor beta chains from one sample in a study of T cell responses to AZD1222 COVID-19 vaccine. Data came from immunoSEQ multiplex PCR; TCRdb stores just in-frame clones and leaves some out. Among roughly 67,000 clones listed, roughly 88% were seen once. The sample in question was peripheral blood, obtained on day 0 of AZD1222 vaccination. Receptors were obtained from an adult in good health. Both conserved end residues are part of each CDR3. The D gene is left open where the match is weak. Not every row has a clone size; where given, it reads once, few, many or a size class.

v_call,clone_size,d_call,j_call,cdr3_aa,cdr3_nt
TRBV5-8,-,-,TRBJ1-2,CASSFLGVGGYTF,TGTGCCAGCAGCTTCTTAGGGGTCGGTGGCTACACCTTC
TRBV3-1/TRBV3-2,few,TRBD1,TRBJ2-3,CASSSDPGQVPDTQYF,TGTGCCAGCAGCTCCGATCCGGGACAGGTACCAGATACGCAGTATTTT
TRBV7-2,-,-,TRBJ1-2,CASSPRDARYYTF,TGTGCCAGCAGCCCCCGGGACGCCCGTTACTACACCTTC
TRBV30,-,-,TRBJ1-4,CAWDRDTQEKLFF,TGTGCCTGGGACCGGGACACCCAGGAAAAACTGTTTTTT
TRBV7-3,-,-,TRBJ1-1,CASSPNSLGVEAFF,TGTGCCAGCAGCCCTAACTCTTTAGGGGTCGAAGCTTTCTTT
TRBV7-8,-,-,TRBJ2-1,CASSLQAEQFF,TGTGCCAGCAGCCTACAAGCTGAGCAGTTCTTC
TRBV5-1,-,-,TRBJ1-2,CASSLGGSSNGYTF,TGCGCCAGCAGCTTGGGGGGGTCCTCGAATGGCTACACCTTC
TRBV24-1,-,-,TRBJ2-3,CATSGLMSTDTQYF,TGTGCCACCAGTGGACTTATGAGCACAGATACGCAGTATTTT
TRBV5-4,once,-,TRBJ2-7,CASSPGQNSYEQYF,TGTGCCAGCAGCCCCGGACAAAATTCCTACGAGCAGTACTTC
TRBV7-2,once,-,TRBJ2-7,CASSYIMRNPGPDEQYF,TGTGCCAGCAGTTATATTATGCGGAACCCAGGGCCGGACGAGCAGTACTTC
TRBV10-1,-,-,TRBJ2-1,CATSVGGPSYNEQFF,TGCGCCACTTCAGTAGGAGGGCCATCCTACAATGAGCAGTTCTTC
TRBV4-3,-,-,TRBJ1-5,CASSQDGDQPQHF,TGCGCCAGCAGCCAAGACGGGGACCAGCCCCAGCATTTT
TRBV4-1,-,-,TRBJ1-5,CASSHTQGANQPQHF,TGCGCCAGCAGCCACACACAGGGTGCCAATCAGCCCCAGCATTTT
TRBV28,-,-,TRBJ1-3,CASSLWDSSGNTIYF,TGTGCCAGCAGTTTATGGGACAGCTCTGGAAACACCATATATTTT
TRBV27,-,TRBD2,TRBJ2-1,CASSVSGSYNEQFF,TGTGCCAGCAGCGTTAGCGGGAGCTACAATGAGCAGTTCTTC
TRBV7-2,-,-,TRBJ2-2,CASSQTRPQNTGELFF,TGTGCCAGCAGCCAGACTAGGCCCCAGAACACCGGGGAGCTGTTTTTT
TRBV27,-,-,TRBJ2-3,CASSLSLRGDTQYF,TGTGCCAGCAGTTTATCGTTGAGGGGAGATACGCAGTATTTT
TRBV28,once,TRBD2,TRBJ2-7,CASSESGTSFHEQYF,TGTGCCAGCAGTGAGTCCGGGACTAGCTTCCACGAGCAGTACTTC
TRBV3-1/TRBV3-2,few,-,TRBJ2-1,CASRVEGVNYNEQFF,TGTGCCAGCAGAGTCGAGGGCGTAAACTACAATGAGCAGTTCTTC
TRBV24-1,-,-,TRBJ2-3,CATSDLHTDTQYF,TGTGCCACCAGTGATTTACACACAGATACGCAGTATTTT
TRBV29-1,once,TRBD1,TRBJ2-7,CSVGSYTGAVEQYF,TGCAGCGTTGGATCATACACAGGGGCGGTCGAGCAGTACTTC
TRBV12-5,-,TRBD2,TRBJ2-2,CASAHVPSGRSAGELFF,TGTGCTAGTGCCCATGTCCCCAGCGGGAGATCGGCCGGGGAGCTGTTTTTT
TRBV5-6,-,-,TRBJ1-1,CASSLGARTEAFF,TGTGCCAGCAGCTTGGGGGCGAGGACTGAAGCTTTCTTT
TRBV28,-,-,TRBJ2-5,CASTGQQETQYF,TGTGCCAGCACGGGACAACAAGAGACCCAGTACTTC
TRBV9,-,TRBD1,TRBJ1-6,CASSAFSTGGNNSPLHF,TGTGCCAGCAGCGCCTTTTCGACAGGGGGAAATAATTCACCCCTCCACTTT
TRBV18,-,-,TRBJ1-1,CASSPRQGSEAFF,TGTGCCAGCTCACCGCGGCAGGGTTCCGAAGCTTTCTTT
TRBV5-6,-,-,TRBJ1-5,CASSLHQPQHF,TGTGCCAGCAGCTTACATCAGCCCCAGCATTTT
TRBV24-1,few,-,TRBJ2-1,CATSDPSFYNEQFF,TGTGCCACCAGTGATCCCTCGTTCTACAATGAGCAGTTCTTC
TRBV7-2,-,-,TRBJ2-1,CASSLRGTPGRNEQFF,TGTGCCAGCAGCTTACGTGGGACACCGGGGAGGAATGAGCAGTTCTTC
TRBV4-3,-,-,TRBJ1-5,CASSQDSDLHQPQHF,TGCGCCAGCAGCCAAGACTCGGACTTGCATCAGCCCCAGCATTTT
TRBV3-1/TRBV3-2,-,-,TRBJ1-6,CASSQDPAGRRSPLHF,TGTGCCAGCAGCCAAGATCCGGCAGGGAGGCGGTCACCCCTCCACTTT
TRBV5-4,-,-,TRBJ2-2,CASSLEQSGELFF,TGTGCCAGCAGCTTGGAGCAATCCGGGGAGCTGTTTTTT
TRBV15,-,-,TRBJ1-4,CATSRPPNEKLFF,TGTGCCACCAGCAGGCCTCCAAATGAAAAACTGTTTTTT
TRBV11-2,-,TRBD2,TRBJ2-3,CASSFRRGVSDTQYF,TGTGCCAGCAGCTTTCGGCGGGGGGTATCAGATACGCAGTATTTT
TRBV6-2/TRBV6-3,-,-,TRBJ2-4,CASSTILAKNIQYF,TGTGCCAGCAGTACGATCCTAGCCAAAAACATTCAGTACTTC
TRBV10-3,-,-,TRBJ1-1,CAISEWRVNTEAFF,TGTGCCATCAGTGAGTGGCGGGTGAACACTGAAGCTTTCTTT
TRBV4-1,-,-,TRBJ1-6,CASSQDLAAGSSPLHF,TGCGCCAGCAGCCAAGATTTAGCCGCAGGCAGTTCACCCCTCCACTTT
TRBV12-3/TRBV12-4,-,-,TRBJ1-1,CASRAGRETEAFF,TGTGCCAGCAGGGCAGGGAGGGAAACTGAAGCTTTCTTT
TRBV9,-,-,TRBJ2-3,CASSASGTLTDTQYF,TGTGCCAGCAGCGCCTCCGGGACCCTCACAGATACGCAGTATTTT
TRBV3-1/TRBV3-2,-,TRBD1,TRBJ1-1,CASSSGTGVSGAFF,TGTGCCAGCAGTTCCGGGACAGGGGTTTCGGGAGCTTTCTTT
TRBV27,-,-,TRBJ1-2,CASGWGGYGYTF,TGTGCCAGCGGTTGGGGTGGATATGGCTACACCTTC
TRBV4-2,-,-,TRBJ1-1,CASSQEGGSTEAFF,TGTGCCAGCAGCCAAGAGGGGGGGTCGACTGAAGCTTTCTTT
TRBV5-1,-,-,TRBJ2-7,CASREDRPPPYEQYF,TGCGCCAGCAGGGAAGATAGGCCCCCACCCTACGAGCAGTACTTC
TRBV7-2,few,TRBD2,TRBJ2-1,CASSLAGTSSYNEQFF,TGTGCCAGCAGCTTAGCCGGGACTAGCTCCTACAATGAGCAGTTCTTC
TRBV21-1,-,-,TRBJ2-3,CASSCDRDTQYF,TGTGCCAGCAGCTGCGACAGGGATACGCAGTATTTT
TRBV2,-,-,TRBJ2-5,CASSEEQGTETQYF,TGTGCCAGCAGTGAAGAACAAGGGACAGAGACCCAGTACTTC
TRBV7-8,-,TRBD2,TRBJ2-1,CASSLGGSGSAYNEQFF,TGTGCCAGCAGCTTAGGGGGTAGCGGGAGTGCCTACAATGAGCAGTTCTTC
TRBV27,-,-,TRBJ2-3,CASSLSGQSTDTQYF,TGTGCCAGCAGTTTATCAGGACAGAGCACAGATACGCAGTATTTT
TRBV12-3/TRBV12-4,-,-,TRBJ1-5,CASTWGEDQPQHF,TGTGCCAGCACCTGGGGGGAGGATCAGCCCCAGCATTTT
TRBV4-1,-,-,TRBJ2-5,CASSRVEGETQYF,TGCGCCAGCAGCCGTGTTGAGGGGGAGACCCAGTACTTC
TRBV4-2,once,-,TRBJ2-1,CASSQVAGSSYNEQFF,TGTGCCAGCAGCCAAGTTGCGGGAAGCTCCTACAATGAGCAGTTCTTC
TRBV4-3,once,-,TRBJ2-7,CASSQSVFGPGTVYEQYF,-
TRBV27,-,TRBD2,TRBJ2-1,CASSLDKNGGSSYNEQFF,TGTGCCAGCAGTTTGGATAAAAACGGGGGGAGCTCCTACAATGAGCAGTTCTTC
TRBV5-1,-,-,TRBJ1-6,CASSSPGDWNSPLHF,TGCGCCAGCAGCTCGCCCGGGGATTGGAATTCACCCCTCCACTTT
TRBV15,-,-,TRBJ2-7,CATSRDRGASSGEQYF,TGTGCCACCAGCAGAGATCGCGGGGCTAGTTCTGGCGAGCAGTACTTC
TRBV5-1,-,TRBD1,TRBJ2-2,CASSSGTGGIGELFF,TGCGCCAGCAGCTCCGGGACAGGAGGGATCGGGGAGCTGTTTTTT
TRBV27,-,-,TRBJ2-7,CASSTRGLSQLEQYF,TGTGCCAGCAGTACAAGGGGGTTATCCCAGCTCGAGCAGTACTTC
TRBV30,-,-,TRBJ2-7,CAWSRVPTYEQYF,TGTGCCTGGAGTAGGGTTCCTACCTACGAGCAGTACTTC
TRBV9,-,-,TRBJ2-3,CASSVDVSDTQYF,TGTGCCAGCAGCGTAGATGTGTCGGATACGCAGTATTTT